This paragraph covers one T cell receptor (beta chain) sequence. This clonotype was detected a few times. It lacks a known antigen. No much larger clonotype is one base removed from it; base qualities were not supplied. V and J lose 6 bases and 2 bases, and a span of 16 bases separates them. The germline V gene encodes CDR1 DFQATT and CDR2 SNEGSKA (reference sequence). Its CDR3 holds 15 amino acids, cysteine through phenylalanine. This entry keeps only the CDR3 DNA: 45 bases, framed from base 1. The data were produced on an Illumina HiSeq 1500. TCRdb took the public reads, trimmed them with fastp at Q25, ran MiXCR for clone calling and kept in-frame beta chains. Rows are combined by CDR3 protein, so each entry shows the most common genes and DNA. This sample comprises 290,000 or so distinct CDR3 sequences, about 9.2% of them detected only once. The ten top clones hold approximately 2.4% of the sample.

The sample originates from a study of T cell repertoires in cytomegalovirus infection (dated by TCRdb to the late 2010s). In terms of the full investigation: Donor HLA type was relevant to the analysis, as public TCR beta signatures indicated carriage of CMV infection together with the matching HLA type.

Results and caveats for the whole study, not just this receptor: The ex vivo response was dominated by HLA-C-restricted CMV-specific TCR beta clonotypes, which also provided the single most frequent clonotype in two of eight donors. In both this cohort and an independent roughly 330-donor cohort, the cumulative frequency of public TCR beta family members distinguished carriers of CMV infection plus the relevant HLA type.

Sequencing used PBMCs. This receptor chain uses TRBV20-1 and TRBJ1-4; 5 matching bases give a weak D call of TRBD1. This TCR was sampled from a human donor in good health (CMV status not recorded). Some clones in this sample may be carry-over from other donors' samples. The CDR3 protein is CSARPGGRTNEKLFF. The DNA sequence reads TGCAGTGCCCGGCCCGGGGGGAGGACTAATGAAAAACTGTTTTTT.